These 26 T cell receptor beta chains share one sample of origin, sequenced in a study of early T cells in non-severe SARS-CoV-2 infection. TCRdb re-derived calls from the 5' RACE reads in MiXCR, one entry per CDR3 protein. The sample lists about 81,000 distinct CDR3 sequences, around 6% occurring once. The sample consisted of whole blood. The receptors here all came from an adult who was a healthcare worker with PCR-confirmed SARS-CoV-2 infection or an uninfected control (not recorded which).

J is TRBJ2-7 and V is TRBV20-1, with D perhaps given as TRBD1 or TRBD2 (7 bases each). The CDR3 has 14 amino acids. The germline CDR1 and CDR2 sequences are DFQATT and SNEGSKA (reference sequence). The germline V and J ends were trimmed by 6 bases and 2 bases, with 17 bases remaining between them. CDR3 in DNA: TGCAGTGCAACCCAGGGGGGGAGCACCTACGAGCAGTACTTC. Its translation is CSATQGGSTYEQYF.

This clonotype was counted at least ten times. The rearrangement links TRBV29-1 to TRBJ2-5; no clear D gene. V dropped 0 bases and J dropped 1 base, with 6 bases sitting between them. CDR3 length: 13 amino acids. In germline, CDR1 is SQVTM, CDR2 ANQGSEA. The CDR3 DNA follows: TGCAGCGTTGAAGATGGGCTCCAAGAGACCCAGTACTTC. This encodes CSVEDGLQETQYF.

Many counts were recorded for this clonotype. The gene calls are TRBV20-1 and TRBJ2-7; 7 bases match TRBD2. After removal of 3 bases from V and 4 bases from J, the junction contained 6 bases not matched to a gene. The CDR3 runs 13 residues. Germline assignment: CDR1 DFQATT and CDR2 SNEGSKA (reference sequence). CDR3 bases: TGCAGTGCTAGGGGAGGGTCCCTGTACGAGCAGTACTTC. It yields the protein CSARGGSLYEQYF.

This clonotype is deemed medium-sized. The rearrangement links TRBV5-6 to TRBJ2-7; the D gene is possibly TRBD1 (5 bases). The CDR3 runs to 16 residues. Germline CDR1 reads SGHDT; CDR2 reads YYEEEE. V was shortened by 4 bases and J by 6 bases, with 23 bases between the two germline ends. As DNA, the CDR3 is TGTGCCAGCAGCCAAATAAGTGGGGCCCCTATGGGCGAGCAGTACTTC. Encoded protein: CASSQISGAPMGEQYF.

This clonotype was picked up many times. This chain joins TRBV20-1 and TRBJ2-1; no clear D. The V end was cut by 6 bases, the J end by 5 bases, with 17 bases between. CDR3 length: 14 amino acids. Germline assignment: CDR1 DFQATT and CDR2 SNEGSKA (reference sequence). DNA of the CDR3: TGCAGTGCCCGCTTAGCCCACGGCAACAATGAGCAGTTCTTC. Translation gives CSARLAHGNNEQFF.

In its sample, this clonotype was seen a few times. The rearrangement links TRBV10-3 to TRBJ2-3; tentative D call: TRBD2 (6 bases). Germline-derived CDR1 and CDR2 are ENHRY and SYGVKD. V lost 10 bases to trimming and J lost 2 bases, with 16 bases between them. The CDR3 runs 14 residues. This chain's CDR3 is CATRGTAITDTQYF. CDR3 DNA: TGTGCCACCCGGGGGACTGCCATCACAGATACGCAGTATTTT.

This clonotype was counted a few times. The chain is built from TRBV19 and TRBJ1-1; 8 bases line up with TRBD1. Unmatched junction bases numbered 13, after V lost 7 bases and J lost 0 bases. This CDR3 contains 17 residues. CDR1 is LNHDA, CDR2 SQIVND, per germline (reference sequence). In DNA, the CDR3 is TGTGCCAGTACTTCAGGGGGCATCGGGCTGATGAACACTGAAGCTTTCTTT. This sequence encodes CASTSGGIGLMNTEAFF.

The chain links TRBV7-6 to TRBJ2-5; D is undetermined. V lost 3 bases to trimming and J lost 4 bases, with 9 bases between them. CDR1 is SGHVS and CDR2 is FNYEAQ in the germline V gene. The CDR3 runs to 13 residues. CDR3 in amino acids: CASSFGFSETQYF. CDR3 DNA sequence: TGTGCCAGCAGCTTTGGGTTCTCAGAGACCCAGTACTTC.

The chain has TRBV24-1 and TRBJ2-3, with D hard to call. V was clipped by 3 bases and J by 2 bases, with 5 bases between them. The CDR3 spans 13 residues. Germline V gives CDR1 KGHDR, CDR2 SFDVKD. The CDR3 loop reads CATSDTPTDTQYF. The CDR3 DNA reads as TGTGCCACCAGTGATACCCCCACAGATACGCAGTATTTT.

This chain links TRBV18 with TRBJ1-2, with 7 bases that match TRBD1. The germline gives CDR1 KGHSH, CDR2 LQKENI. The CDR3 has 14 amino acids. Trimming at V came to 5 bases and at J to 6 bases, leaving 9 bases not matched to a gene. CDR3 residues: CASSSRQGVDGYTF. CDR3 nucleotides: TGTGCCAGCTCATCACGACAGGGCGTCGATGGCTACACCTTC. Drawing the rest from reference TRBV18 and TRBJ1-2, the complete variable domain is NAGVMQNPRHLVRRRGQEARLRCSPMKGHSHVYWYRQLPEEGLKFMVYLQKENIIDESGMPKERFSAEFPKEGPSILRIQQVVRGDSAAYFCASSSRQGVDGYTFGSGTRLTVV.

This clonotype was observed a handful of times. V and J are TRBV6-5 and TRBJ1-4; D might be TRBD1 (6 bases). The CDR3 has 16 amino acids. Germline V gene lookup returns CDR1 MNHEY and CDR2 SVGAGI. V lost 0 bases and J 5 bases, leaving 13 bases between the germline ends. For the CDR3, the DNA is TGTGCCAGCAGTTACTCGGGCAGGGGTTCAAATGAAAAACTGTTTTTT. It is translated as CASSYSGRGSNEKLFF.

This clonotype was observed at least ten times. The chain links TRBV7-2 to TRBJ2-1; no firm D call. The length of the CDR3 is 17 residues. The V and J ends lost 7 bases and 9 bases respectively, with 28 bases between them. Germline CDR1 is SGHTA and CDR2 is FQGNSA. CDR3 DNA sequence: TGTGCCAGCAAATATAGTGGGCATTCACTCTTATCTTCTGAGCAGTTCTTC. It specifies CASKYSGHSLLSSEQFF.

The chain joins TRBV27 to TRBJ2-7; D ambiguous. Per the germline V gene, CDR1 is MNHEY and CDR2 is SMNVEV (reference sequence). The CDR3 loop spans 11 amino acids. V was clipped by 5 bases and J by 9 bases, with 11 bases between them. The CDR3 region is CASSALDVQYF. The DNA for the CDR3 is TGTGCCAGCAGTGCTCTTGATGTGCAGTACTTC.

This clonotype has only a few counts. The chain joins TRBV6-2 or TRBV6-3 to TRBJ1-1; no clear D gene. Germline V gene data show CDR1 as MNHEY and CDR2 as SVGEGT. CDR3 size: 13 residues. Trimming took 7 bases from V and 0 from J, leaving 9 bases between them. CDR3 nucleotide sequence: TGTGCCAGCAAGGAGCCGGTGAACACTGAAGCTTTCTTT. The encoded protein is CASKEPVNTEAFF.

There are many counts of this clonotype. V usage is TRBV6-6 and J usage is TRBJ2-5; either TRBD1 or TRBD2 may fit D (5 bases each). Germline V gene data show CDR1 as MNHNY and CDR2 as SVGAGI (reference sequence). The V end was cut by 5 bases, the J end by 2 bases, with 9 bases between. The CDR3 consists of 13 residues. CDR3 in DNA: TGTGCCAGCAGTGGGACCCTACAAGAGACCCAGTACTTC. Translating gives CASSGTLQETQYF.

This clonotype was counted at least ten times. The chain is built from TRBV25-1 and TRBJ2-6, with D possibly TRBD1 on 6 matching bases. The CDR3 spans 15 residues. With 7 bases removed from V and 1 base from J, the gap between germline ends came to 11 bases. CDR1 is MGHDK and CDR2 is SYGVNS in the germline V gene. CDR3 DNA sequence: TGTGCCAGCATGAAACAGGGTTCTGGGGCCAACGTCCTGACTTTC. Its translation: CASMKQGSGANVLTF.

The table lists this clonotype with many counts. The chain links TRBV10-1 to TRBJ2-3; D not resolved. Trimming removed 4 bases at V and 2 bases at J, with 7 bases between. This CDR3 has 13 residues. CDR1 is WNHNN, CDR2 SYGVQD, per germline (reference sequence). The CDR3 loop reads CASSVGTTDTQYF. In DNA form, the CDR3 reads TGCGCCAGCAGTGTTGGCACCACAGATACGCAGTATTTT.

This sequence joins TRBV6-5 and TRBJ1-3; D unresolved. Trimming left V 0 bases short and J 0 bases short, with 3 bases between. Germline CDR1 reads MNHEY; CDR2 reads SVGAGI. The CDR3 consists of 14 residues. CDR3 sequence (DNA): TGTGCCAGCAGTTACTCGCGCTCTGGAAACACCATATATTTT. Its translation: CASSYSRSGNTIYF.

In its sample, this clonotype was seen many times. V is TRBV18 and J is TRBJ2-5, with D maybe TRBD1 (6 bases). CDR3 size: 13 residues. Germline CDR1 KGHSH, CDR2 LQKENI. V was cut by 9 bases and J by 7 bases, with 18 bases left in between. The DNA for the CDR3 is TGTGCCAGTACAGGGACGCCACAGGGGACCCAGTACTTC. Its protein is CASTGTPQGTQYF.

This clonotype was detected only a few times. The rearrangement uses TRBV28 and TRBJ1-4; 7 nucleotides line up with TRBD1. With 5 bases clipped from V and 2 bases from J, the junction kept 8 bases outside the gene matches. The CDR3 spans 16 residues. Germline V lookup: CDR1 MDHEN, CDR2 SYDVKM. CDR3 nucleotides: TGTGCCAGCAGTGGCGACAGGGCCCCCACTAATGAAAAACTGTTTTTT. Its protein product is CASSGDRAPTNEKLFF. Using reference TRBV28 and TRBJ1-4 for the parts outside the CDR3, the full variable domain is DVKVTQSSRYLVKRTGEKVFLECVQDMDHENMFWYRQDPGLGLRLIYFSYDVKMKEKGDIPEGYSVSREKKERFSLILESASTNQTSMYLCASSGDRAPTNEKLFFGSGTQLSVL.

This clonotype occurred many times. The CDR3 carries no conserved terminal phenylalanine or tryptophan, so it likely arises from a read error. It is unclear where the CDR3 begins or ends on the DNA, so no DNA is shown, and the CDR3 is as TCRdb lists it. V gene TRBV2 combines with J gene TRBJ2-7; TRBD2, the table's D call, was not compared with the DNA. The CDR3 length equals 10 residues, ends included. CDR1 and CDR2 from the germline V gene are SNHLY and FYNNEI. CDR3 residues: CASSEAGTTI.

This clonotype has a count of ten or more. J is TRBJ1-2 and V is TRBV29-1, with D possibly matching TRBD1 (6 bases). Looked up from germline, CDR1 is SQVTM and CDR2 is ANQGSEA. CDR3 length: 13 residues. V gave up 4 bases and J gave up 8 bases, with 17 bases separating them. The CDR3 bases are TGCAGCGTTGGACCGGGACACCGAGCAGGCTACACCTTC. As protein: CSVGPGHRAGYTF.

This clonotype was found many times. J is TRBJ1-1 and V is TRBV7-6; no firm D call. Germline V CDR1 and CDR2: SGHVS, FNYEAQ. V lost 1 base and J 5 bases, leaving 8 bases between the germline ends. The CDR3 runs 13 residues. The CDR3 protein is CASSLGGRTEAFF. Here the CDR3 DNA reads TGTGCCAGCAGCTTAGGTGGTAGAACTGAAGCTTTCTTT.

This chain links TRBV18 with TRBJ1-5, with TRBD1 matching 7 bases. Trimming cost V 3 bases and J 4 bases; bases outside gene matches: 9. CDR1 and CDR2 from the germline V gene are KGHSH and LQKENI. The CDR3 runs 16 residues. CDR3 residues: CASSPRDRTGNQPQHF. In DNA, the CDR3 is TGTGCCAGCTCACCCCGGGACAGAACAGGTAATCAGCCCCAGCATTTT.

This clonotype was seen a few times. CDR3 protein: CSAPDRSGLVFF. CDR3 coding DNA: TGCAGTGCTCCCGACCGCTCGGGGTTAGTTTTCTTT. The chain combines TRBV20-1 with TRBJ1-1; D unresolved. There are 12 residues in the CDR3. V lost 5 bases to trimming and J lost 13 bases, with 20 bases between them. CDR1 is DFQATT, CDR2 SNEGSKA, per germline (reference sequence).

Ten or more counts support this clonotype. The gene calls are TRBV2 and TRBJ1-1; D is perhaps TRBD1 (5 bases). V lost 5 bases and J lost 5, with 15 bases in between. The germline gives CDR1 SNHLY, CDR2 FYNNEI. The CDR3 contains 14 residues. CDR3: CASSPLYGGTEAFF. In nucleotides, the CDR3 is TGTGCCAGCAGTCCATTATATGGGGGTACTGAAGCTTTCTTT.